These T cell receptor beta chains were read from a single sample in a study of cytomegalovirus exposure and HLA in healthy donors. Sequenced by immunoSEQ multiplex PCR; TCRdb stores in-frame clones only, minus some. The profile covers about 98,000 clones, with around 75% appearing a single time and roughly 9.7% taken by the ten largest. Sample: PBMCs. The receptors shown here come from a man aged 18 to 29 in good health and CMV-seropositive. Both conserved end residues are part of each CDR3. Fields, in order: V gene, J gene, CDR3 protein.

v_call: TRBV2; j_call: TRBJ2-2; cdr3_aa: CARDTGTMDGELFF
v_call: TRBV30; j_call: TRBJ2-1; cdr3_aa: CAWREKTRGSREQFF
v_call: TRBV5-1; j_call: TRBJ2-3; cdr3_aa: CATSSGEITDTQYF
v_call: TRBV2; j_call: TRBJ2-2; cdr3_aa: CASTSLPHTGELFF
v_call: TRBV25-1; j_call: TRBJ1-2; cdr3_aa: CASSAYPGINYGYTF
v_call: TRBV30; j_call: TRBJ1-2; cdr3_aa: CAWSLTGSYGYTF
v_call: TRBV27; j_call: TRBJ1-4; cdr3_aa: CASSSPGQGTEKLFF
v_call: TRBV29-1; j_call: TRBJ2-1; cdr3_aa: CSVDWTGNNEQFF
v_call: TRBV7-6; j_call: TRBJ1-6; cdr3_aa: CASSGTGDSPLHF
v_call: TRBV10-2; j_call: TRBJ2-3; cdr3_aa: CASSELAGGRDTQYF